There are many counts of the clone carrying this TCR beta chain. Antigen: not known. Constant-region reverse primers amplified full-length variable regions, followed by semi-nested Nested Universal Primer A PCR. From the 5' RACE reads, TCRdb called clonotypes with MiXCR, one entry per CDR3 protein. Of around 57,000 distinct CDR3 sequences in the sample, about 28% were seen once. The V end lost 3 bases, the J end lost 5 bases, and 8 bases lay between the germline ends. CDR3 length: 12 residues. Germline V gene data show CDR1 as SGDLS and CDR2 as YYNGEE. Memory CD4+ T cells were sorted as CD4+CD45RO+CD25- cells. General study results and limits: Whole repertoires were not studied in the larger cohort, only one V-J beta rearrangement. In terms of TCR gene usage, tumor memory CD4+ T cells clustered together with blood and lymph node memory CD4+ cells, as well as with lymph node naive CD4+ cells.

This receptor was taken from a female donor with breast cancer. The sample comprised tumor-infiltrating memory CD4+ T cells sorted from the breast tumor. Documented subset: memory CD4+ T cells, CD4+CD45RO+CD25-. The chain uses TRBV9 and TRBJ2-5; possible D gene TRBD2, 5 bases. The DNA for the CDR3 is TGTGCCAGCAGCGCCGGCGGGGAGACCCAGTACTTC. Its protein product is CASSAGGETQYF.